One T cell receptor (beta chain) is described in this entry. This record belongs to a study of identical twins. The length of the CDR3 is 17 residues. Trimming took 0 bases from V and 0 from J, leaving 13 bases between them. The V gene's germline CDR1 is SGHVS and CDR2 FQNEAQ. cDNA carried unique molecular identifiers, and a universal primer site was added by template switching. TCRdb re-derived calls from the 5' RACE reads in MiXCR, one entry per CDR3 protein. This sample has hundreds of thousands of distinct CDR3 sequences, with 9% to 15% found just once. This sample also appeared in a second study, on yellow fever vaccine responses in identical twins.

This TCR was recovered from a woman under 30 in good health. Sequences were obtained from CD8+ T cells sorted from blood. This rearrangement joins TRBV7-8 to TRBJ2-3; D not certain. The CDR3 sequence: CASSLASVSLSTDTQYF. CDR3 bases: TGTGCCAGCAGCTTAGCCTCCGTAAGCCTCAGCACAGATACGCAGTATTTT.